This is a list of T cell receptor beta chains from one sample in a study of a mutant IDH1 vaccine in newly diagnosed glioma. Repertoires were generated with immunoSEQ multiplex PCR, while TCRdb's copy carries only in-frame clones and drops some. The sample consists of 45,000 to 60,000 clones, about 77% of them appearing once. These receptors have no identified antigens. The specimen comprised PBMCs, sampled from a glioma patient whose treatment included an IDH1 peptide vaccine. All receptors come from a man in his fifties with glioma. Both conserved end residues are part of each CDR3. D genes are given only for firm matches. Size values are once, few and many counts, or a class for expanded clones, and some rows have none.

>NA|TRBJ1-4|TRBV25-1|NA
TGTGCCAGCGGACACTTTAATGAAAAACTGTTTTTT
CASGHFNEKLFF
>NA|TRBJ1-3|TRBV10-3|NA
TGTGCCATCAGTGAGGGAGGGGTAGGAGGAAACACCATATATTTT
CAISEGGVGGNTIYF
>NA|TRBJ1-2|TRBV5-5|TRBD1
TGTGCCAGCAGCTCCACGACGACAGGGGGTTATGGCTACACCTTC
CASSSTTTGGYGYTF
>NA|TRBJ2-1|TRBV5-6|NA
TGTGCCAGCAGCTTGAGCGGTCCTATTAACAATGAGCAGTTCTTC
CASSLSGPINNEQFF
>NA|TRBJ2-1|TRBV5-1|TRBD1
TGCGCCAGCAGCTTGGGTTCTAGCCCGGGACAGCGATTCTTC
CASSLGSSPGQRFF
>NA|TRBJ2-1|TRBV6-5|NA
TGTGCCAGCAGTTACAAGGTTGGAGGATACAATGAGCAGTTCTTC
CASSYKVGGYNEQFF
>NA|TRBJ1-5|TRBV2|NA
TGTGCCAGCAGTGAACGAGGGGGAATCGGTCAGCCCCAGCATTTT
CASSERGGIGQPQHF
>few|TRBJ1-1|TRBV30|NA
TGTGCCTGGAGTGTTACAGGGAGGATGGACACTGAAGCTTTCTTT
CAWSVTGRMDTEAFF
>once|TRBJ2-1|TRBV29-1|NA
TGCAGCGTTGGTGAGACTAGCTCCTACAATGAGCAGTTCTTC
CSVGETSSYNEQFF
>few|TRBJ2-3|TRBV5-1|TRBD1
TGCGCCAGCAGCGCCCAGGGGGCTGGTACAGATACGCAGTATTTT
CASSAQGAGTDTQYF
>NA|TRBJ1-4|TRBV10-3|NA
TGTGCCATCAGTGAGTCGTTGAGGGGTAATGAAAAACTGTTTTTT
CAISESLRGNEKLFF
>NA|TRBJ1-1|TRBV7-7|NA
TGTGCTAGCAGCTTAGATCGGAACACTGAAGCTTTCTTT
CASSLDRNTEAFF
>NA|TRBJ2-7|TRBV11-1|NA
TGTGCCAGCAGCTTAGGATCTTACAGGGTCCCCTCCTACGAGCAGTACTTC
CASSLGSYRVPSYEQYF
>few|TRBJ1-5|TRBV6-6|TRBD1
TGTGCCAGCAGGGACAGGGGACCCGATAGCAATCAGCCCCAGCATTTT
CASRDRGPDSNQPQHF
>NA|TRBJ2-7|TRBV6-5|NA
TGTGCCAGCAGACCAAGTGAGGACGGCTCCTACGAGCAGTACTTC
CASRPSEDGSYEQYF
>NA|TRBJ2-7|TRBV9|TRBD1
TGTGCCAGCAGCGGAGCCGGGACAGGGGCCACCTACGAGCAGTACTTC
CASSGAGTGATYEQYF
>NA|TRBJ2-5|TRBV7-2|NA
TGTGCCAGCAGCTCCGGGACTCCCAACTACCCATCGGAGACCCAGTACTTC
CASSSGTPNYPSETQYF
>NA|TRBJ2-5|TRBV10-3|NA
TGTGCCATCAGGGGAGGTGAGGGCGGTGAGACCCAGTACTTC
CAIRGGEGGETQYF
>NA|TRBJ2-5|TRBV13|NA
TGTGCCAGCAGACTGGGCCGGCGAGAGACCCAGTACTTC
CASRLGRRETQYF
>NA|TRBJ1-1|TRBV5-5|NA
TGTGCCAGCAGCTTCTACAGGAGGAACACTGAAGCTTTCTTT
CASSFYRRNTEAFF
>NA|TRBJ2-7|TRBV5-6|TRBD2
TGTGCCAGCAGCTTGGGGGGGGGAGGGGAAGTGAACTACGAGCAGTACTTC
CASSLGGGGEVNYEQYF
>NA|TRBJ2-2|TRBV7-3|NA
TGTGCCAGCAGCTTAGTGGGGAACACCGGGGAGCTGTTTTTT
CASSLVGNTGELFF
>NA|TRBJ1-4|TRBV14|NA
TGTGCCAGCAGTCGTAGGGGGATCGGTGAAAAACTGTTTTTT
CASSRRGIGEKLFF
>NA|TRBJ1-3|TRBV5-1|TRBD1
TGCGCCAGCAGCTTGGCCTTAACAGGGGGCGGAAACACCATATATTTT
CASSLALTGGGNTIYF
>NA|TRBJ1-1|TRBV19|NA
TGTGCCAGTAGTATCTTTGGGAACACTGAAGCTTTCTTT
CASSIFGNTEAFF
>NA|TRBJ2-7|TRBV4-1|NA
TGCGCCAGCAGCCAAGGGGTTTCGGCTGAATTCTCCTACGAGCAGTACTTC
CASSQGVSAEFSYEQYF
>NA|TRBJ1-2|TRBV27|TRBD1
TGTGCCAGCAGCGTGACAGGGAGTAAGGGCTACACCTTC
CASSVTGSKGYTF
>once|TRBJ2-1|TRBV6-1|NA
TGTGCCAGCAGTGAAGCTGGGACAAGGGACCGCAATGAGCAGTTCTTC
CASSEAGTRDRNEQFF
>NA|TRBJ1-2|TRBV7-3|TRBD1
TGTGCCCTCACCAGGGGGTTAGAAGGCTACACCTTC
CALTRGLEGYTF
>NA|TRBJ2-4|TRBV30|NA
TGTGCCTGGAGGGGGGGGCCAGGCATTCAGTACTTC
CAWRGGPGIQYF
>NA|TRBJ2-5|TRBV15|NA
TGTGCCACCAGCAGAGGGGTCGGTGAGACCCAGTACTTC
CATSRGVGETQYF
>NA|TRBJ2-6|TRBV5-4|NA
TGTGCCAGCAGCTTGGCAGGGTTTGCGGACAACGTCCTGACTTTC
CASSLAGFADNVLTF